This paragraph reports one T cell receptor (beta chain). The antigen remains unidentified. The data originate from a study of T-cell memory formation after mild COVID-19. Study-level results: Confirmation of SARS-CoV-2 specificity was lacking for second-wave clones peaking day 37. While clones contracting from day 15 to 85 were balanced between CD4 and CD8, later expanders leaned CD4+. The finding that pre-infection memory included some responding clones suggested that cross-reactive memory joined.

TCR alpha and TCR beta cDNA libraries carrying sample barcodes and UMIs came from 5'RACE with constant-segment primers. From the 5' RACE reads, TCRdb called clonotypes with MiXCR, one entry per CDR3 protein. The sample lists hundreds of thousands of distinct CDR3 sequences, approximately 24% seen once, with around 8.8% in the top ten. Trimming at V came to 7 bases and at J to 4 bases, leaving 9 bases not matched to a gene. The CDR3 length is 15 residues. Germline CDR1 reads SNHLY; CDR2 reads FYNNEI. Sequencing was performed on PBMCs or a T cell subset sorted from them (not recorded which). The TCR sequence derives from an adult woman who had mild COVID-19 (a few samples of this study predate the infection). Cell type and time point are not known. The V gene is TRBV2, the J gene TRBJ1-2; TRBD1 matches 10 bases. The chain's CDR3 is CASKRQGAFGYGYTF. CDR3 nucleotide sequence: TGTGCCAGCAAAAGACAGGGGGCCTTCGGCTATGGCTACACCTTC.